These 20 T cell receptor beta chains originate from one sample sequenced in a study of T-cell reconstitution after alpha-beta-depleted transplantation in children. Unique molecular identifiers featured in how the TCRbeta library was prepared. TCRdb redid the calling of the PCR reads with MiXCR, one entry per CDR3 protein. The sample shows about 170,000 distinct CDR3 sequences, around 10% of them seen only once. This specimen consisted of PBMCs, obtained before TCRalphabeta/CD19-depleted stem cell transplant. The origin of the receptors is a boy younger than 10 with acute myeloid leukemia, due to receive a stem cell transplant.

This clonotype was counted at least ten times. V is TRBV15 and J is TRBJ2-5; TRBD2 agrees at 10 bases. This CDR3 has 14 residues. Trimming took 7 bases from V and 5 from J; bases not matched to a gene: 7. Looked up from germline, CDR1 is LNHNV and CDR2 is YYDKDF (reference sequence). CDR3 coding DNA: TGTGCCACCACCATAGCGGGGGGTTGGGAGACCCAGTACTTC. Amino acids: CATTIAGGWETQYF.

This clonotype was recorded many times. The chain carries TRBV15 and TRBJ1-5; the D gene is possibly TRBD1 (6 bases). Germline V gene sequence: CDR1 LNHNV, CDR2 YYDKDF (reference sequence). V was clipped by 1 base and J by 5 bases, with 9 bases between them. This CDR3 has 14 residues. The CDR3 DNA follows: TGTGCCACCAGCAGAGCCACAGGGCATCAGCCCCAGCATTTT. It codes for CATSRATGHQPQHF.

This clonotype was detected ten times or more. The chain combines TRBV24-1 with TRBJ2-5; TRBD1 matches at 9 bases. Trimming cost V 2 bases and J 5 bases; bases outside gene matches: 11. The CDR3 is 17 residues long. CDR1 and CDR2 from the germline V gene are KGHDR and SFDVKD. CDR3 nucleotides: TGTGCCACCAGTGATTATCCTAAGGGACAGGGAAGGGAGACCCAGTACTTC. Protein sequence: CATSDYPKGQGRETQYF.

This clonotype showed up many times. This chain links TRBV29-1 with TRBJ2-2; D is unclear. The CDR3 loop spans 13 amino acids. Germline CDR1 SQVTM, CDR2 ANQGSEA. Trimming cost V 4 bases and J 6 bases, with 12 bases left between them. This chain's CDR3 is CSVVRPEAGELFF. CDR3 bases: TGCAGCGTTGTCCGGCCCGAGGCCGGGGAGCTGTTTTTT.

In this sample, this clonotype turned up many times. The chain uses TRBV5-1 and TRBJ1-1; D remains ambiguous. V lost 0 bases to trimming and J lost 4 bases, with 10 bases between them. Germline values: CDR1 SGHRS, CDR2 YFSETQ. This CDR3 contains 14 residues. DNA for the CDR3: TGCGCCAGCAGCTTGGCCGGTGAGATCACTGAAGCTTTCTTT. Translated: CASSLAGEITEAFF.

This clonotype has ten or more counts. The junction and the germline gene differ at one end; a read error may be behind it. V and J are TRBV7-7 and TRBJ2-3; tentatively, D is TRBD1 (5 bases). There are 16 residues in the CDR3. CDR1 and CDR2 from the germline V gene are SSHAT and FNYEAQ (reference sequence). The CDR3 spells CASSLAAQGQPDTQYF. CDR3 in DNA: TGTGCTAGCAGCTTAGCAGCTCAGGGTCAGCCAGATACGCAGTATTTT.

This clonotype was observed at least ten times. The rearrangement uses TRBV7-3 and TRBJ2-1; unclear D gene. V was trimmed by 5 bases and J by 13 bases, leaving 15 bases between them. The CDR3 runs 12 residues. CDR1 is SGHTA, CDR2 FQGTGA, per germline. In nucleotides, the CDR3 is TGTGCCAGCAGCGGGGAAACATTTCCCCAGTTCTTC. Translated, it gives CASSGETFPQFF.

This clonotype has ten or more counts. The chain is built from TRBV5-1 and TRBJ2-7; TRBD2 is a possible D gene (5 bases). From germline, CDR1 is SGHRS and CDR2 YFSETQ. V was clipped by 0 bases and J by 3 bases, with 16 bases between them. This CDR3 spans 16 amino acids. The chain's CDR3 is CASSLGPPKRIYEQYF. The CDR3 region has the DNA TGCGCCAGCAGCTTGGGCCCTCCTAAGCGGATCTACGAGCAGTACTTC. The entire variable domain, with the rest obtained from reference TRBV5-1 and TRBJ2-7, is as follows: KAGVTQTPRYLIKTRGQQVTLSCSPISGHRSVSWYQQTPGQGLQFLFEYFSETQRNKGNFPGRFSGRQFSNSRSEMNVSTLELGDSALYLCASSLGPPKRIYEQYFGPGTRLTVT.

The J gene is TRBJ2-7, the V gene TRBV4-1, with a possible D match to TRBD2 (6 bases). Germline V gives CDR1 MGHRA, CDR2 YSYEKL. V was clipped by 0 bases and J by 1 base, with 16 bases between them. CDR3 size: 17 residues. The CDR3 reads CASSQEGCGGESYEQYF. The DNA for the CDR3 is TGCGCCAGCAGCCAAGAGGGATGTGGAGGGGAGTCCTACGAGCAGTACTTC.

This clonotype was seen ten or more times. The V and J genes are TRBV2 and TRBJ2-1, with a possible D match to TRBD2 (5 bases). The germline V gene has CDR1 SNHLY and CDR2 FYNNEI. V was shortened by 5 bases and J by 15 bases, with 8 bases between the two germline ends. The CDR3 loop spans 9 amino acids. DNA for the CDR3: TGTGCCAGCAGTCAAGAGGGGTTCTTC. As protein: CASSQEGFF. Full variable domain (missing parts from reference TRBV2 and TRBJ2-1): EPEVTQTPSHQVTQMGQEVILRCVPISNHLYFYWYRQILGQKVEFLVSFYNNEISEKSEIFDDQFSVERPDGSNFTLKIRSTKLEDSAMYFCASSQEGFFGPGTRLTVL.

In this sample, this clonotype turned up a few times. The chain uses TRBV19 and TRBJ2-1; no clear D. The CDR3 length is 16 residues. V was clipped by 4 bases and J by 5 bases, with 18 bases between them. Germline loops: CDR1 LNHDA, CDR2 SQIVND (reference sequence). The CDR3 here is CASSNRLSLGDNEQFF. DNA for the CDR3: TGTGCCAGTAGTAACCGTCTGTCCCTTGGGGACAATGAGCAGTTCTTC. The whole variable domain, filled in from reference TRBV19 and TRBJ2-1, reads DGGITQSPKYLFRKEGQNVTLSCEQNLNHDAMYWYRQDPGQGLRLIYYSQIVNDFQKGDIAEGYSVSREKKESFPLTVTSAQKNPTAFYLCASSNRLSLGDNEQFFGPGTRLTVL.

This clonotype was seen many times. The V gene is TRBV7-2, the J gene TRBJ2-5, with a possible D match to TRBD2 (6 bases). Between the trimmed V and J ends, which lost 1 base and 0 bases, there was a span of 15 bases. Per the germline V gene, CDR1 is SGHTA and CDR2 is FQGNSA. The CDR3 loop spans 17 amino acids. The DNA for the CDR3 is TGTGCCAGCAGCTTAGGTATCCTAGCGCCAGACCAAGAGACCCAGTACTTC. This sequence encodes CASSLGILAPDQETQYF. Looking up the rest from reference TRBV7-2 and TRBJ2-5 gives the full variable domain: GAGVSQSPSNKVTEKGKDVELRCDPISGHTALYWYRQSLGQGLEFLIYFQGNSAPDKSGLPSDRFSAERTGGSVSTLTIQRTQQEDSAVYLCASSLGILAPDQETQYFGPGTRLLVL.

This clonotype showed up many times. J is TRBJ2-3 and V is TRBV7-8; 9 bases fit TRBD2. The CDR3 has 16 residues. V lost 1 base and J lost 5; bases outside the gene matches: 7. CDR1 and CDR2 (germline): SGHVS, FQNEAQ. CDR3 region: CASSLGRGRVKDTQYF. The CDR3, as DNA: TGTGCCAGCAGCTTAGGTCGCGGGAGGGTTAAAGATACGCAGTATTTT.

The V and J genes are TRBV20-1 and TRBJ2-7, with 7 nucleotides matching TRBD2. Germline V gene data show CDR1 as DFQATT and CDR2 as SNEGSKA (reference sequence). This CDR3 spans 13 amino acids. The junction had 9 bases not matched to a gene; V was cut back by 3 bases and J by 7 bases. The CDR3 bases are TGCAGTGCTAGCGGGGGGACCACTGGTGAGCAGTACGTC. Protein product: CSASGGTTGEQYV.

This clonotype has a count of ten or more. The CDR3 sequence: CASNGQGQPQHF. The CDR3 bases are TGTGCCAGCAATGGACAGGGCCAGCCCCAGCATTTT. V usage is TRBV6-6 and J usage is TRBJ1-5; 8 positions agree with TRBD1. Unmatched junction bases numbered 3, after V lost 7 bases and J lost 7 bases. The CDR3 is made up of 12 amino acids. From germline, CDR1 is MNHNY and CDR2 SVGAGI (reference sequence).

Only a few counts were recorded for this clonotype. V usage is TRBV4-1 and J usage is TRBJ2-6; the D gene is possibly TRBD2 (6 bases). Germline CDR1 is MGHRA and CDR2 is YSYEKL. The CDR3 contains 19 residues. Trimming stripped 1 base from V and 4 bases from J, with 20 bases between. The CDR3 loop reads CASSQGWAGSLWGANVLTF. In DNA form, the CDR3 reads TGCGCCAGCAGCCAAGGGTGGGCGGGATCTCTATGGGGGGCCAACGTCCTGACTTTC.

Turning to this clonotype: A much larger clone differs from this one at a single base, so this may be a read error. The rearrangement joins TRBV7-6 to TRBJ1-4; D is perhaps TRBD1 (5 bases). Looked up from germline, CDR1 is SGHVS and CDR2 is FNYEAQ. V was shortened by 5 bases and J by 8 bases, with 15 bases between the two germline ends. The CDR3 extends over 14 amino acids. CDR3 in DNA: TGTGCCAGCAGCCTACGTTGGGGCGACGAAAAACTGTTTTTT. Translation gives CASSLRWGDEKLFF.

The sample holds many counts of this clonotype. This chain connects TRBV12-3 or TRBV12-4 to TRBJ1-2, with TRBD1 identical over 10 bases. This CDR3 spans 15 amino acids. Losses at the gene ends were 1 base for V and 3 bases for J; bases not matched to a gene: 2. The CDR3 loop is CASSLVGQGDYGYTF. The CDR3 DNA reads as TGTGCCAGCAGTTTAGTCGGACAGGGGGACTATGGCTACACCTTC.

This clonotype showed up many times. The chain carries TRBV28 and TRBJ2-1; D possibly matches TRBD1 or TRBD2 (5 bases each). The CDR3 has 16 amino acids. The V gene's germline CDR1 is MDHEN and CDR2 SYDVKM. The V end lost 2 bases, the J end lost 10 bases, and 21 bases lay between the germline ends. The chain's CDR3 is CASSLVGLGAPGEQFF. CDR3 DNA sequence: TGTGCCAGCAGTTTAGTAGGACTTGGTGCCCCAGGGGAGCAGTTCTTC.

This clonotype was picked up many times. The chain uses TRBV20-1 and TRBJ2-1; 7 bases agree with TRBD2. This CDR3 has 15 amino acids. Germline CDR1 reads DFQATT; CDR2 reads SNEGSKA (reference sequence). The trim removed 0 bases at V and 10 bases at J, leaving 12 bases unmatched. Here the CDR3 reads CSARDRMAGVGEQFF. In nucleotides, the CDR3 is TGCAGTGCTAGAGATCGGATGGCGGGAGTAGGCGAGCAGTTCTTC.